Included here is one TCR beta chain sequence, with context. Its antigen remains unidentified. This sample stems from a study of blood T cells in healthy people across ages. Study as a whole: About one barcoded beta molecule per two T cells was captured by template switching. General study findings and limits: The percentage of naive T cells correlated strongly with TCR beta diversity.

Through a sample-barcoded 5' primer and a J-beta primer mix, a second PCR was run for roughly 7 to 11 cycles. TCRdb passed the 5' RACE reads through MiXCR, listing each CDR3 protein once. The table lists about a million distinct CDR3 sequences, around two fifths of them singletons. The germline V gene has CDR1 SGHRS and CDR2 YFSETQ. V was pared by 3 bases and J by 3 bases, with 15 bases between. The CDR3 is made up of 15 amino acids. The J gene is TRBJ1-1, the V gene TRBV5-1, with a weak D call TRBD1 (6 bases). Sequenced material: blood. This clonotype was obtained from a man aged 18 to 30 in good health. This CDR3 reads CASSWGAGSDTEAFF. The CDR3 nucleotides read TGCGCCAGCAGCTGGGGGGCGGGCTCGGACACTGAAGCTTTCTTT.